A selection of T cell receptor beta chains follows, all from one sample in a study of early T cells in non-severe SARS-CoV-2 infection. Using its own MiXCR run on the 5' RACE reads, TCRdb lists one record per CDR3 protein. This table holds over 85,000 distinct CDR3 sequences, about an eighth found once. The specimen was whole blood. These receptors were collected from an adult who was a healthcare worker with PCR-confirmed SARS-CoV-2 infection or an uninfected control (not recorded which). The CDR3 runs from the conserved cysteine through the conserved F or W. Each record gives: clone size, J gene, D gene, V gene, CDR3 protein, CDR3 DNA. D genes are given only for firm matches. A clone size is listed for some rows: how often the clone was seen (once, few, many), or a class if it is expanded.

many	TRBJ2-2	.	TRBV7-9	CASRGVPSTGELFF	TGTGCCAGCCGCGGCGTTCCTTCAACCGGGGAGCTGTTTTTT
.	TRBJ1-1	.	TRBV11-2	CASSRGRVNTEAFF	TGTGCCAGCAGCAGGGGACGGGTGAACACTGAAGCTTTCTTT
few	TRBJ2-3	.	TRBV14	CASSPGDYFTDTQYF	TGTGCCAGCAGCCCAGGCGACTACTTTACAGATACGCAGTATTTT
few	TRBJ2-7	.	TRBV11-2	CASSLSRYEQYF	TGTGCCAGCAGCTTATCCAGATACGAGCAGTACTTC
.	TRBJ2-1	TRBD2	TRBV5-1	CASSLGSGMREQFF	TGCGCCAGCAGCTTGGGGAGCGGGATGCGGGAGCAGTTCTTC
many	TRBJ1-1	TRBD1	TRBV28	CASRPNRGTTEAFF	TGTGCCAGCAGACCGAACAGGGGGACCACTGAAGCTTTCTTT
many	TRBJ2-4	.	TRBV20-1	CSASQIPAGPGRIQYF	TGCAGTGCTAGCCAAATCCCCGCCGGGCCCGGTCGGATTCAGTACTTC
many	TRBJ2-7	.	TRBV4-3	CASSFGRGGYEQYF	TGCGCCAGCAGCTTCGGACGAGGGGGGTACGAGCAGTACTTC
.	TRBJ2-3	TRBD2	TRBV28	CASSSSGEGNTQYF	TGTGCCAGCAGTTCAAGCGGGGAAGGGAATACGCAGTATTTT
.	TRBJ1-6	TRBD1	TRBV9	CASSAGTVNSPLHF	TGTGCCAGCAGCGCCGGGACAGTTAATTCACCCCTCCACTTT
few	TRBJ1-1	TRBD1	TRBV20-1	CSAMGQSLTEAFF	TGCAGTGCTATGGGACAGTCTTTGACTGAAGCTTTCTTT
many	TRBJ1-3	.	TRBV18	CASSPTDSGNTIYF	TGTGCCAGCTCACCAACAGACTCTGGAAACACCATATATTTT
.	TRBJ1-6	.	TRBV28	CASAGQGNSPLHF	TGTGCCAGCGCAGGGCAGGGGAATTCACCCCTCCACTTT
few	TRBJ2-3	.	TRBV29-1	CSADTKVADTQYF	TGCAGCGCCGACACTAAAGTCGCAGATACGCAGTATTTT
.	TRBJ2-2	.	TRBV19	CAIEGRDTGELFF	TGTGCCATCGAGGGGCGTGACACCGGGGAGCTGTTTTTT
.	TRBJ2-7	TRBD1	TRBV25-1	CASSHRQGRNYEQYF	TGTGCCAGCAGCCACAGACAGGGGAGGAACTACGAGCAGTACTTC
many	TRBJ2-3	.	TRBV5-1	CASSFRSETDTQYF	TGCGCCAGCAGCTTCCGATCCGAGACAGATACGCAGTATTTT
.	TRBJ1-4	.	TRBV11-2	CASSWSWGLGNEKLFF	TGTGCCAGCAGCTGGTCTTGGGGGCTTGGTAATGAAAAACTGTTTTTT
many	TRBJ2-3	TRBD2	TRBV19	CASSTGLGTNTQYF	TGTGCCAGTAGTACGGGACTAGGTACGAATACGCAGTATTTT
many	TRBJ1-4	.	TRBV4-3	CASSQEGNHGEKLFF	TGCGCCAGCAGCCAAGAGGGCAACCATGGTGAAAAACTGTTTTTT
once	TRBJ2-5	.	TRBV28	CASSPDWTETQYF	TGTGCCAGCAGTCCGGACTGGACAGAGACCCAGTACTTC
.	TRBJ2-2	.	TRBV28	CASSVTTGELFF	TGTGCCAGCAGTGTAACCACCGGGGAGCTGTTTTTT
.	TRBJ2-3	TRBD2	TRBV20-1	CSGTSGRDPSSTDTQYF	TGCAGTGGGACTAGCGGGAGGGACCCATCTAGCACAGATACGCAGTATTTT
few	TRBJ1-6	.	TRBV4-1	CASSQERRSPLHF	TGCGCCAGCAGCCAAGAACGTAGGTCACCCCTCCACTTT
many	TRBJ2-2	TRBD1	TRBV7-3	CASSLNAGGNDGELFF	TGTGCCAGCAGCTTAAATGCAGGGGGTAATGACGGGGAGCTGTTTTTT
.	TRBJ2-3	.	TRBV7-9	CASSESKRADTQYF	TGTGCCAGCAGCGAAAGTAAGAGGGCAGATACGCAGTATTTT
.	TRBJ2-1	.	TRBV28	CASSPRVGQGHEQFF	TGTGCCAGCAGTCCTAGGGTCGGGCAGGGGCATGAGCAGTTCTTC
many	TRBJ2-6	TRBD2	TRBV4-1	CASSQGAGGSGANVLTF	TGCGCCAGCAGCCAAGGAGCGGGAGGCTCTGGGGCCAACGTCCTGACTTTC
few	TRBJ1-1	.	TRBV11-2	CASSLFSRQEAFF	TGTGCCAGCAGCTTATTTTCCCGACAGGAAGCTTTCTTT
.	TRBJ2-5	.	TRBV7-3	CASSSSGRETQYF	TGTGCCAGCAGCTCCTCGGGCAGGGAGACCCAGTACTTC
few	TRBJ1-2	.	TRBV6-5	CASSPGGIYGYTF	TGTGCCAGCAGCCCCGGTGGCATCTATGGCTACACCTTC
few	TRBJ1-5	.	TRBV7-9	CASSLAETTRNQPQHF	TGTGCCAGCAGCTTAGCGGAAACAACCCGAAATCAGCCCCAGCATTTT
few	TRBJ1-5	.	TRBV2	CASGTRGNQPQHF	TGTGCCAGCGGGACTAGGGGGAATCAGCCCCAGCATTTT
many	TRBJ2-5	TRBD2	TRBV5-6	CASSLIAGVDGETQYF	TGTGCCAGCAGCTTGATTGCGGGAGTCGACGGGGAGACCCAGTACTTC
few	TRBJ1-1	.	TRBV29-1	CSVDYYGEAFF	TGCAGCGTTGATTACTACGGTGAAGCTTTCTTT
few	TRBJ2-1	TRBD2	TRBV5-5	CASSLEGLAGDEQFF	TGTGCCAGCAGCTTGGAGGGACTAGCGGGAGATGAGCAGTTCTTC
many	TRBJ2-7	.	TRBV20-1	CSARDFLGSRGFEQYF	TGCAGTGCTAGAGATTTCTTGGGTTCGAGAGGATTCGAGCAGTACTTC
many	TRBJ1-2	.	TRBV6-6	CASRTPGAENYGYTF	TGTGCCAGCAGAACCCCAGGGGCCGAGAACTATGGCTACACCTTC
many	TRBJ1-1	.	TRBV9	CASSVGNRAPEAFF	TGTGCCAGCAGCGTAGGTAACAGGGCCCCTGAAGCTTTCTTT
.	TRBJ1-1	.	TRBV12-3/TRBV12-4	CAGIRGDTEAFF	TGTGCCGGCATTCGGGGTGACACTGAAGCTTTCTTT
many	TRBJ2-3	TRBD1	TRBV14	CASSQGQGAFTDTQYF	TGTGCCAGCAGCCAGGGACAGGGGGCCTTCACAGATACGCAGTATTTT
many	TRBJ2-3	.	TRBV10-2	CASTQTQADTDTQYF	TGCGCCAGCACCCAGACCCAGGCAGACACAGATACGCAGTATTTT
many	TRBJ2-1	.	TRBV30	CAWFRRPGNEQFF	TGTGCCTGGTTTCGCAGACCGGGGAATGAGCAGTTCTTC
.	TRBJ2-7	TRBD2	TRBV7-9	CASSPRLAGGDEQYF	TGTGCCAGCAGCCCGCGACTAGCGGGAGGGGACGAGCAGTACTTC
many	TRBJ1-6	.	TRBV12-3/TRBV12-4	CATVKGNSPLHF	TGTGCCACCGTGAAAGGGAATTCACCCCTCCACTTT
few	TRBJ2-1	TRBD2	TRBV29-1	CSVDGTSDSNEQFF	TGCAGCGTTGACGGGACTAGCGACAGCAATGAGCAGTTCTTC